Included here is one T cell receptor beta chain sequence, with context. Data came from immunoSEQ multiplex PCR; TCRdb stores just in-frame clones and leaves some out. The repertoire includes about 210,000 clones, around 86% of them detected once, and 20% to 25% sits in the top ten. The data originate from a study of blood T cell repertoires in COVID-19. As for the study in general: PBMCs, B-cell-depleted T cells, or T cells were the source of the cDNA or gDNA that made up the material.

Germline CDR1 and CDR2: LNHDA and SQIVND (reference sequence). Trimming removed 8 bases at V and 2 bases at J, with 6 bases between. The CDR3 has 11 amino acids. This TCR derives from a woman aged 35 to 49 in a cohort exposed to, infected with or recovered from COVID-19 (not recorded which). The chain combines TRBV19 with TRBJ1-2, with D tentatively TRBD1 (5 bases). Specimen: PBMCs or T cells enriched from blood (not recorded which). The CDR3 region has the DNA TGTGCCAGTGCAGGGAACTATGGCTACACCTTC. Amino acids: CASAGNYGYTF.